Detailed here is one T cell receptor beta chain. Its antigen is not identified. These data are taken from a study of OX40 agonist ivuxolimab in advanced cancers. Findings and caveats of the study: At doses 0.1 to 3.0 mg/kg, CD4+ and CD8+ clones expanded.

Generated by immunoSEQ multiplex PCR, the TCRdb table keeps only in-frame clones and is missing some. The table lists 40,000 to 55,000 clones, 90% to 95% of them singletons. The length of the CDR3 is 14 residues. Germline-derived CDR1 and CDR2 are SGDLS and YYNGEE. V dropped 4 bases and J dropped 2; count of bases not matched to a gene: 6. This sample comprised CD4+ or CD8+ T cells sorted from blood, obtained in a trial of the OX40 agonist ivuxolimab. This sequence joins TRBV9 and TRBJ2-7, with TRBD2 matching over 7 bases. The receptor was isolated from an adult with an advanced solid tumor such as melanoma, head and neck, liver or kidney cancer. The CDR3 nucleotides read TGTGCCAGCAGCCCTCGACTAGCCCCCTACGAGCAGTACTTC. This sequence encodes CASSPRLAPYEQYF.